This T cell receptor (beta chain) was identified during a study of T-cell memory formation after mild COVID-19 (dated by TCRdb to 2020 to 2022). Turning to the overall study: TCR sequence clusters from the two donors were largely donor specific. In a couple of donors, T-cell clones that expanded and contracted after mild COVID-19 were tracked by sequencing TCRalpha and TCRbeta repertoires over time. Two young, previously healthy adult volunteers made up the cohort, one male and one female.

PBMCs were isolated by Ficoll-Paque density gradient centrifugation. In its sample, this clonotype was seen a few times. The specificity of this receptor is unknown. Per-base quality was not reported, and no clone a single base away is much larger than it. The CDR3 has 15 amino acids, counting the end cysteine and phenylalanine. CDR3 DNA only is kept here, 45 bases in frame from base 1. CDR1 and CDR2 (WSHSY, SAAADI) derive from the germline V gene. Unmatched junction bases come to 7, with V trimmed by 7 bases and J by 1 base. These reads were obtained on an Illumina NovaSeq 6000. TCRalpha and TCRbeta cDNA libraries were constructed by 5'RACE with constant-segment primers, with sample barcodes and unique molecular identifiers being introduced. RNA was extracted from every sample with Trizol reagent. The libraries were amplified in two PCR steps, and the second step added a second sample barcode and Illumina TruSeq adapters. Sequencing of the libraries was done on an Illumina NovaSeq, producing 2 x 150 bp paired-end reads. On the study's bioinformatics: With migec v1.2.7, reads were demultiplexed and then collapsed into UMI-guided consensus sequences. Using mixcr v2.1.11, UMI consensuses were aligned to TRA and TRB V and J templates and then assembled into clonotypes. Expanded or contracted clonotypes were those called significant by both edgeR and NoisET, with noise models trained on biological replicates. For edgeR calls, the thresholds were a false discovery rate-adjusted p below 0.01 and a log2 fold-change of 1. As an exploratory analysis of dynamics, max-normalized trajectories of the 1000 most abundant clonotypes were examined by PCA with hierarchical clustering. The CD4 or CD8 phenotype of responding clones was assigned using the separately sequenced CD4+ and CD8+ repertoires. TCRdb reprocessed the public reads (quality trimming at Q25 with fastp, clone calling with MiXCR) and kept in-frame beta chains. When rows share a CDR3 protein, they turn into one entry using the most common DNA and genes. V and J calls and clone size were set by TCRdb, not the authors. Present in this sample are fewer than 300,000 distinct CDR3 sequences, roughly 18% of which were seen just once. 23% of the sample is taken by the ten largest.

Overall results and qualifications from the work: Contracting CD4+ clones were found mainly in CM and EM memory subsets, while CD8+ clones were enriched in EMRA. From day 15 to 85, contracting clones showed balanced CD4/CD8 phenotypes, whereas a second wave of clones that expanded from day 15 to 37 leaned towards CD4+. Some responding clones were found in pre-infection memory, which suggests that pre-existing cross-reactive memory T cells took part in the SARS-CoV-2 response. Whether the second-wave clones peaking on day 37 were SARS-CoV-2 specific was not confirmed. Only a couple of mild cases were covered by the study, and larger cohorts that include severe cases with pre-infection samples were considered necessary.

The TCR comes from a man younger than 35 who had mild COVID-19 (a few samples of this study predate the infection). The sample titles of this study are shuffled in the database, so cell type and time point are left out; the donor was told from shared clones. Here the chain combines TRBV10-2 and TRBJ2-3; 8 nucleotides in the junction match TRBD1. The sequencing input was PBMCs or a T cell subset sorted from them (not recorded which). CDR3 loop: CASIDRGPGTDTQYF. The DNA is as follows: TGCGCCAGCATCGACAGGGGACCGGGCACAGATACGCAGTATTTT.